This entry lists 2 T cell receptor beta chains sequenced from one sample in a study of blood T cell repertoires in COVID-19. Sequencing used immunoSEQ multiplex PCR; TCRdb keeps in-frame clones, though not all of them. The table records 350,000 to 400,000 clones, approximately 90% of them present only once. What was sequenced was PBMCs or T cells enriched from blood (not recorded which). The receptors stem from a young man who had recovered from COVID-19.

The V and J genes are TRBV30 and TRBJ2-1; D gene uncertain. The germline V gene has CDR1 GTSNPN and CDR2 SVGIG (reference sequence). The CDR3 is made up of 16 amino acids. V was trimmed by 0 bases and J by 6 bases, leaving 18 bases between them. The CDR3 region is CAWSVKTLTSGNEQFF. CDR3 DNA sequence: TGTGCCTGGAGTGTAAAAACTCTGACTTCTGGCAATGAGCAGTTCTTC.

The CDR3 coding sequence is TGCGCCAGCGGTGGATCGGGCTCCTACAATGAGCAGTTCTTC. This gives the protein CASGGSGSYNEQFF. This chain joins TRBV5-1 and TRBJ2-1; D not certain. The CDR3 extends over 14 amino acids. V was shortened by 7 bases and J by 0 bases, with 11 bases between the two germline ends. In germline, CDR1 is SGHRS, CDR2 YFSETQ.